The 7 T cell receptor beta chains below all came from one sample that was sequenced in a study of T-cell memory formation after mild COVID-19. A single record per CDR3 protein comes from TCRdb applying MiXCR to the 5' RACE reads. This table has 85,000 to 130,000 distinct CDR3 sequences, roughly an eighth appearing once. Specimen: PBMCs or a T cell subset sorted from them (not recorded which). Receptors were obtained from an adult woman who had mild COVID-19 (a few samples of this study predate the infection). Cell type and time point are not known.

This chain connects TRBV6-1 to TRBJ2-3; 7 nucleotides align to TRBD2. There are 13 residues in the CDR3. The germline CDR1 and CDR2 sequences are MNHNS and SASEGT. J was trimmed by 6 bases and V by 3 bases; bases with no gene match: 3. The CDR3 DNA follows: TGTGCCAGCAGTGAGGGAGGGTTGGATACGCAGTATTTT. Protein product: CASSEGGLDTQYF.

This clonotype was seen more than once but under ten times. This rearrangement joins TRBV6-2 or TRBV6-3 to TRBJ2-5, with D unclear. V lost 0 bases to trimming and J lost 1 base, with 3 bases between them. Germline assignment: CDR1 MNHEY and CDR2 SVGEGT. The CDR3 covers 13 residues. The CDR3: CASSYSSQETQYF. In DNA form, the CDR3 reads TGTGCCAGCAGTTACTCCTCCCAAGAGACCCAGTACTTC.

The chain links TRBV12-3 or TRBV12-4 to TRBJ2-5; D is perhaps TRBD2 (5 bases). Trimming took off 6 bases at V and 5 bases at J, with 22 bases between the two ends. The CDR3 spans 16 residues. The CDR3 reads CASSPFGVVTGETQYF. In nucleotides, the CDR3 is TGTGCCAGCAGCCCATTCGGGGTGGTAACGGGGGAGACCCAGTACTTC.

This rearrangement joins TRBV7-8 to TRBJ1-3; D is ambiguous. V shed 0 bases and J shed 7 bases, with 13 bases lying between them. Germline V lookup: CDR1 SGHVS, CDR2 FQNEAQ. CDR3 length equals 15 residues. CDR3 coding DNA: TGTGCCAGCAGCTTAGCGCCGGCCGAACCGAACACCATATATTTT. It is translated as CASSLAPAEPNTIYF.

The chain combines TRBV12-3 or TRBV12-4 with TRBJ2-1; TRBD1 matches 11 bases. V gave up 8 bases and J gave up 9 bases; unmatched junction bases: 6. This CDR3 spans 13 amino acids. CDR3 amino acids: CASGQGAVGEQFF. CDR3 nucleotide sequence: TGTGCCAGCGGACAGGGGGCGGTGGGTGAGCAGTTCTTC.

This clonotype was detected only a few times. The rearrangement uses TRBV15 and TRBJ1-6; D gene unclear. Trimming shortened V by 6 bases and J by 9 bases, and 15 bases separated the two germline ends. The V gene's germline CDR1 is LNHNV and CDR2 YYDKDF (reference sequence). There are 14 residues in the CDR3. CDR3 region: CATSEVGLTSPLHF. DNA for the CDR3: TGTGCCACCAGTGAGGTTGGGCTTACTTCACCCCTCCACTTT.

The chain couples TRBV30 to TRBJ2-1; 11 bases fit TRBD2. This CDR3 has 15 amino acids. Germline V lookup: CDR1 GTSNPN, CDR2 SVGIG (reference sequence). V was clipped by 3 bases and J by 5 bases; unmatched bases: 6. As DNA, the CDR3 is TGTGCCTGGAGCGATGGGACTAGCGGTCACAATGAGCAGTTCTTC. Protein sequence: CAWSDGTSGHNEQFF. Using reference TRBV30 and TRBJ2-1 for the parts outside the CDR3, the full variable domain is SQTIHQWPATLVQPVGSPLSLECTVEGTSNPNLYWYRQAAGRGLQLLFYSVGIGQISSEVPQNLSASRPQDRQFILSSKKLLLSDSGFYLCAWSDGTSGHNEQFFGPGTRLTVL.